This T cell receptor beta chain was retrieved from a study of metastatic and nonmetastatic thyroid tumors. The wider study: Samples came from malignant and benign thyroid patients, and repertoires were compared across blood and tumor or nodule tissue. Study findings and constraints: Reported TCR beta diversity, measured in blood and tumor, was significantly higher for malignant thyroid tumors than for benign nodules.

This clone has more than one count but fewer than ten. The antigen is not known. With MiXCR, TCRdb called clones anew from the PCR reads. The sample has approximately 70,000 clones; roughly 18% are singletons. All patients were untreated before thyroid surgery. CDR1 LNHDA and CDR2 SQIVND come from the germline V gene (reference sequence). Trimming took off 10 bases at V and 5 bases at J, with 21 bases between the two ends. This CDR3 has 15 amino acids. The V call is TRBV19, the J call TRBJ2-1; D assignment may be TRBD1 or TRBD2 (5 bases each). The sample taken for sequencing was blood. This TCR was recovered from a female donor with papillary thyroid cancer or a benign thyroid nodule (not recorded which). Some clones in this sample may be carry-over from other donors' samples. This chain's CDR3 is CATYPRDAGDNEQFF. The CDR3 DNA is TGTGCCACTTATCCCCGGGACGCCGGGGACAATGAGCAGTTCTTC.